What follows is one T cell receptor (beta chain) and its context. This receptor's antigen is unknown. No clone much larger than this one lies a single base away; base qualities are absent. The library relied on the immunoSEQ multiplex PCR assay. This is the immuneACCESS table as TCRdb keeps it, with only in-frame sequences that have V and J called. A part of the clones is gone; compared with another copy, unresolved V genes explain less than half, and the rest is unexplained. The sample table holds 100,000 to 150,000 clones, of which around 94% were seen once. The top ten clones comprise approximately 0.58% of the sample. The data were obtained in a study of control samples from healthy donors and cancer patients (TCRdb year 2020). Compared with germline, V lacks 6 bases and J lacks 4 bases; bases without a gene match: 3. For CDR1 and CDR2, the germline V gene lists MNHEY and SVGAGI. The CDR3 covers 13 residues, taking in both the cysteine and the phenylalanine. Only the CDR3 part of the read is kept: 39 bases, read in frame from the first base.

The sequence was collected from a man older than 75 with head and neck cancer. The sequence links TRBV6-5 to TRBJ1-2; the central 9 bases match TRBD1. Material: PBMCs. The CDR3 is CASRGQGAYGYTF. The bases read TGTGCCAGCAGGGGACAGGGCGCCTATGGCTACACCTTC.